A single T cell receptor beta chain is shown here with its context. The antigen is unknown. The junction and the germline gene differ at one end; a read error may be behind it. Combining a sample-barcoded 5' primer with a J-beta primer mix, a second PCR ran for roughly 7 to 11 cycles. Each sample provided no less than 2.5 million CDR3-containing paired-end reads. TCRdb used MiXCR to reprocess the 5' RACE reads, holding one entry per CDR3 protein. The profile shows about 1.7 million distinct CDR3 sequences, roughly 30% of them singletons. The germline CDR1 and CDR2 sequences are WSHSY and SAAADI. This CDR3 spans 15 amino acids. This entry belongs to a study of blood T cells in healthy people across ages. Across the whole study: Through template switching, about one barcoded beta molecule was captured per two T cells, as measured in model experiments.

Notes on the study in general: Nothing was known about donor CMV status, and this possibly confounded expanded clonotype changes.

The sequencing input was blood. This chain links TRBV10-2 with TRBJ1-2; maybe TRBD1 (6 bases). This clonotype was sampled from a woman in her 30s in good health. The CDR3, as DNA: TGCGCCAGCAGTAGAAATAGGGGGGAGGAATATGGCCACACCTTC. This translates into CASSRNRGEEYGHTF.